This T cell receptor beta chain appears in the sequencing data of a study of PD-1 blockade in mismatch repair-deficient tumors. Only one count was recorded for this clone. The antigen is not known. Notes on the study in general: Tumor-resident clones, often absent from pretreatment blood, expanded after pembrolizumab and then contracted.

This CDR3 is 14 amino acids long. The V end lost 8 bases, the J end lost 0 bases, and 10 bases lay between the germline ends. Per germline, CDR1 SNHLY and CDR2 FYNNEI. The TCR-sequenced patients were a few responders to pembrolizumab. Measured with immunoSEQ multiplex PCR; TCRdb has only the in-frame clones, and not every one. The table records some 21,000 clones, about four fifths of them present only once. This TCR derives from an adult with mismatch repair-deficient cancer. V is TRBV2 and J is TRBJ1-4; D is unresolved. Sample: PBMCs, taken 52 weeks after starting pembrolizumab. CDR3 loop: CASEILATNEKLFF. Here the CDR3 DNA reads TGTGCCAGCGAGATACTTGCAACTAATGAAAAACTGTTTTTT.